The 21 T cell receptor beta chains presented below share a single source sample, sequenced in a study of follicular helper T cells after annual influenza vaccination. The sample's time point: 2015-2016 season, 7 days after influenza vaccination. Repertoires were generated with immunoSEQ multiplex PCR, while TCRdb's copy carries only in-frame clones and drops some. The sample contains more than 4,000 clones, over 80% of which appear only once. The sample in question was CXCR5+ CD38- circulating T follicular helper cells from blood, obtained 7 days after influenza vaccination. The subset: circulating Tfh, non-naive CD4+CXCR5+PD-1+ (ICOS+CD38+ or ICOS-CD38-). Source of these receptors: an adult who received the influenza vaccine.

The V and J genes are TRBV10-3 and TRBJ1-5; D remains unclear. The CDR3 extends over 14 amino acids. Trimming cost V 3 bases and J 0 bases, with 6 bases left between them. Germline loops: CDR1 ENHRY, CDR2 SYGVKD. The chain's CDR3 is CAISDGYSNQPQHF. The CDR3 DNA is TGTGCCATCAGTGACGGTTATAGCAATCAGCCCCAGCATTTT.

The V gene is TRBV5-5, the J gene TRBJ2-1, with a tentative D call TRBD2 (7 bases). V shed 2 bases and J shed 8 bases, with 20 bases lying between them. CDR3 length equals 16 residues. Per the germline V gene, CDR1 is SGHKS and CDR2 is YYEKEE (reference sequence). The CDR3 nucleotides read TGTGCCAGCAGCTTCTTTAGCCGGGGGGCCTCCCATGAGCAGTTCTTC. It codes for CASSFFSRGASHEQFF.

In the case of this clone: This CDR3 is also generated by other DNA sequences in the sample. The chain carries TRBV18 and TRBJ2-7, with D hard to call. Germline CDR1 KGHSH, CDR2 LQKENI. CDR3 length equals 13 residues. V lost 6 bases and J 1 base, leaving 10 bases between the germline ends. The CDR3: CASSPGSSYEQYF. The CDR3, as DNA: TGTGCCAGCTCTCCCGGGTCATCCTACGAGCAGTACTTC.

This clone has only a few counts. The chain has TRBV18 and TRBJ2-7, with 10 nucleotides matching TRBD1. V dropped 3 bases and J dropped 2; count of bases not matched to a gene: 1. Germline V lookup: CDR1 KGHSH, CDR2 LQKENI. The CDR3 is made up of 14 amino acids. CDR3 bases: TGTGCCAGCTCACCCGGGACAGGGGCCTACGAGCAGTACTTC. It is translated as CASSPGTGAYEQYF.

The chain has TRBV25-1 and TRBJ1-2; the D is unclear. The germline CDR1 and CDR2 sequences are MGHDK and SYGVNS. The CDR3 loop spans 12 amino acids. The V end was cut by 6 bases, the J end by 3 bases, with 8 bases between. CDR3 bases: TGTGCCAGCAGCTCAAGGGACTATGGCTACACCTTC. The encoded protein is CASSSRDYGYTF.

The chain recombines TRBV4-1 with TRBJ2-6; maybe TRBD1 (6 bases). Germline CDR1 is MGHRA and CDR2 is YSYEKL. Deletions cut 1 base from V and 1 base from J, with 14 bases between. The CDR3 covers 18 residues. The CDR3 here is CASSQVGRGESGANVLTF. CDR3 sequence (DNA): TGCGCCAGCAGCCAAGTCGGCAGGGGTGAGTCTGGGGCCAACGTCCTGACTTTC.

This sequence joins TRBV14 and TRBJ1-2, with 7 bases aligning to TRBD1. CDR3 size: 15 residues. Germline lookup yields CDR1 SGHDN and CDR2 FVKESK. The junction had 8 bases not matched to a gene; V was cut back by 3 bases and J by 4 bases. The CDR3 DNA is TGTGCCAGCAGCCACGCAGGGGGTGGGAGCTATGGCTACACCTTC. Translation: CASSHAGGGSYGYTF.

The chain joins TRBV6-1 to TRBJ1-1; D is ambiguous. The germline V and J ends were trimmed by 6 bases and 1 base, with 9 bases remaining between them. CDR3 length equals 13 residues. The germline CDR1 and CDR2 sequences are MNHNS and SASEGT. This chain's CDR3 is CASSAQKNTEAFF. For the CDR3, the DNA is TGTGCCAGCAGCGCGCAGAAGAACACTGAAGCTTTCTTT.

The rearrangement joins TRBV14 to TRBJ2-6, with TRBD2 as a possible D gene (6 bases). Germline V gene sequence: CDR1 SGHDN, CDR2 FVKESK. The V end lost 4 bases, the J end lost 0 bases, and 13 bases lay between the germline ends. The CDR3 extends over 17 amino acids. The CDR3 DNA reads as TGTGCCAGCAGCCCCGGGAGAGGGCTCTCTGGGGCCAACGTCCTGACTTTC. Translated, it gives CASSPGRGLSGANVLTF.

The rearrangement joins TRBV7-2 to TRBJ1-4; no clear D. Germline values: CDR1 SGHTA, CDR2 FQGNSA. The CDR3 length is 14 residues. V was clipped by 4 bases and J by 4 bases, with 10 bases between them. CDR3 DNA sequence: TGTGCCAGCAGCTCGGGGAGCATTAATGAAAAACTGTTTTTT. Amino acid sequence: CASSSGSINEKLFF.

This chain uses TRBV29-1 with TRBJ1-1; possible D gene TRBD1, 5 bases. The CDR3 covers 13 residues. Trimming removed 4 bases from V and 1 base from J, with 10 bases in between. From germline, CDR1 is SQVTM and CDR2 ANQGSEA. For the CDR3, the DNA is TGCAGCGTTGCCACAGGCCCGAACACTGAAGCTTTCTTT. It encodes CSVATGPNTEAFF.

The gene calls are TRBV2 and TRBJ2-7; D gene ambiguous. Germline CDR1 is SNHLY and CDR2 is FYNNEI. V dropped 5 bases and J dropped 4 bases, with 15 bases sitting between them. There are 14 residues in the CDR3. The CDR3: CASSQGPPPYEQYF. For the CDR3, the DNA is TGTGCCAGCAGTCAAGGACCCCCACCTTACGAGCAGTACTTC.

As DNA, the CDR3 is TGCGCCAGCAGCTTGGAGGGGAGCTCCTATAATTCACCCCTCCACTTT. Encoded protein: CASSLEGSSYNSPLHF. The chain carries TRBV5-1 and TRBJ1-6, with D perhaps matching TRBD1 (5 bases). V was cut by 0 bases and J by 0 bases, with 7 bases left in between. Per germline, CDR1 SGHRS and CDR2 YFSETQ. The CDR3 has 16 residues. Using reference TRBV5-1 and TRBJ1-6 for the parts outside the CDR3, the full variable domain is KAGVTQTPRYLIKTRGQQVTLSCSPISGHRSVSWYQQTPGQGLQFLFEYFSETQRNKGNFPGRFSGRQFSNSRSEMNVSTLELGDSALYLCASSLEGSSYNSPLHFGNGTRLTVT.

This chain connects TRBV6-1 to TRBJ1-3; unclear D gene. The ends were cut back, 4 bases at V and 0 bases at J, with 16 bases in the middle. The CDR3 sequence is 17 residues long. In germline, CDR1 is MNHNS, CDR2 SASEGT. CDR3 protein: CASSANVVGNSGNTIYF. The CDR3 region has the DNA TGTGCCAGCAGTGCCAATGTAGTAGGGAACTCTGGAAACACCATATATTTT.

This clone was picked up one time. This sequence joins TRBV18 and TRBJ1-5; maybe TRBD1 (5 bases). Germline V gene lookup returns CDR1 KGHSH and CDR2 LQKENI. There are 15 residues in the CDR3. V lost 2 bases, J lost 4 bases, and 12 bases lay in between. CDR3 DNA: TGTGCCAGCTCACCATTGCGGGGGGAGAATCAGCCCCAGCATTTT. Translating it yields CASSPLRGENQPQHF.

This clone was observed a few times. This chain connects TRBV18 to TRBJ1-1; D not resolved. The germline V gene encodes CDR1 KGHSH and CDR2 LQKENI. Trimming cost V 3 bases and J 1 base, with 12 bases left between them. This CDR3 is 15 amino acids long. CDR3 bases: TGTGCCAGCTCACCGCTCTATTTACAGAACACTGAAGCTTTCTTT. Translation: CASSPLYLQNTEAFF.

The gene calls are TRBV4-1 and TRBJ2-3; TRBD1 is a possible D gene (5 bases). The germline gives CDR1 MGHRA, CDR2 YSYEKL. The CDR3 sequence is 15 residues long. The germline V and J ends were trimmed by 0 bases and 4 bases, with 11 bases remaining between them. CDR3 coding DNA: TGCGCCAGCAGCCAAGACCCCAGGGTCTCAGATACGCAGTATTTT. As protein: CASSQDPRVSDTQYF.

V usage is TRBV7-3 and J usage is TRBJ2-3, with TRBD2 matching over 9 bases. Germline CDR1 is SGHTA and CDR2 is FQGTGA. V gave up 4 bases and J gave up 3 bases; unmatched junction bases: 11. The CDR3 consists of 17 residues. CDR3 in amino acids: CASSSVAAGGGTDTQYF. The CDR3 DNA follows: TGTGCCAGCAGCTCGGTAGCAGCGGGGGGAGGAACAGATACGCAGTATTTT.

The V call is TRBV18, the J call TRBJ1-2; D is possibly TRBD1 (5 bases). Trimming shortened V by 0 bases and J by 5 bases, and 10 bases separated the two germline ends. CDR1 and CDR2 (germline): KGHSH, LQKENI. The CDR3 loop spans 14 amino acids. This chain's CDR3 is CASSPPAGTYGYTF. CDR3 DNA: TGTGCCAGCTCACCACCGGCAGGGACTTATGGCTACACCTTC.

The CDR3 nucleotides read TGTGCCAGTAGTTTTTTTCCCGGCCCCCAGCATTTT. This encodes CASSFFPGPQHF. This chain uses TRBV19 with TRBJ1-5; D unresolved. Germline loops: CDR1 LNHDA, CDR2 SQIVND (reference sequence). V was clipped by 5 bases and J by 10 bases, with 12 bases between them. The CDR3 runs to 12 residues.

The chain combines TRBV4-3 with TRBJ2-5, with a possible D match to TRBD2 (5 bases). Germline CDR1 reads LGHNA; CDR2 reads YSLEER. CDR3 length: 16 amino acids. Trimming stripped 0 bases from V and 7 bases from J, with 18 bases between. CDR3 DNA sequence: TGCGCCAGCAGCCAAGATGCCCCTGGGAGAATGGGGACCCAGTACTTC. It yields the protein CASSQDAPGRMGTQYF.